This T cell receptor beta chain was sequenced during a study of blood T cells in healthy people across ages. Study-level information: Every two T cells gave about one barcoded beta molecule via template switching.

V trimming: 4 bases; J trimming: 7 bases; junction bases outside the gene matches: 8. This CDR3 spans 14 amino acids. Sample-barcoded 5' priming and a J-beta primer mix drove a second PCR of about 6 to 12 cycles. At least 3 million CDR3-containing paired-end reads were obtained per sample. TCRdb redid the calling of the 5' RACE reads with MiXCR, one entry per CDR3 protein. The repertoire holds some 690,000 distinct CDR3 sequences, with about a fifth as singletons. The rearrangement links TRBV12-3 or TRBV12-4 to TRBJ1-2; 8 nucleotides match TRBD1. Input material: blood. The receptor comes from a man aged 65 to 79 in good health. The CDR3 spells CASSSLQGALGYTF. The CDR3 nucleotides read TGTGCCAGCAGTTCCCTCCAGGGGGCTCTTGGCTACACCTTC.